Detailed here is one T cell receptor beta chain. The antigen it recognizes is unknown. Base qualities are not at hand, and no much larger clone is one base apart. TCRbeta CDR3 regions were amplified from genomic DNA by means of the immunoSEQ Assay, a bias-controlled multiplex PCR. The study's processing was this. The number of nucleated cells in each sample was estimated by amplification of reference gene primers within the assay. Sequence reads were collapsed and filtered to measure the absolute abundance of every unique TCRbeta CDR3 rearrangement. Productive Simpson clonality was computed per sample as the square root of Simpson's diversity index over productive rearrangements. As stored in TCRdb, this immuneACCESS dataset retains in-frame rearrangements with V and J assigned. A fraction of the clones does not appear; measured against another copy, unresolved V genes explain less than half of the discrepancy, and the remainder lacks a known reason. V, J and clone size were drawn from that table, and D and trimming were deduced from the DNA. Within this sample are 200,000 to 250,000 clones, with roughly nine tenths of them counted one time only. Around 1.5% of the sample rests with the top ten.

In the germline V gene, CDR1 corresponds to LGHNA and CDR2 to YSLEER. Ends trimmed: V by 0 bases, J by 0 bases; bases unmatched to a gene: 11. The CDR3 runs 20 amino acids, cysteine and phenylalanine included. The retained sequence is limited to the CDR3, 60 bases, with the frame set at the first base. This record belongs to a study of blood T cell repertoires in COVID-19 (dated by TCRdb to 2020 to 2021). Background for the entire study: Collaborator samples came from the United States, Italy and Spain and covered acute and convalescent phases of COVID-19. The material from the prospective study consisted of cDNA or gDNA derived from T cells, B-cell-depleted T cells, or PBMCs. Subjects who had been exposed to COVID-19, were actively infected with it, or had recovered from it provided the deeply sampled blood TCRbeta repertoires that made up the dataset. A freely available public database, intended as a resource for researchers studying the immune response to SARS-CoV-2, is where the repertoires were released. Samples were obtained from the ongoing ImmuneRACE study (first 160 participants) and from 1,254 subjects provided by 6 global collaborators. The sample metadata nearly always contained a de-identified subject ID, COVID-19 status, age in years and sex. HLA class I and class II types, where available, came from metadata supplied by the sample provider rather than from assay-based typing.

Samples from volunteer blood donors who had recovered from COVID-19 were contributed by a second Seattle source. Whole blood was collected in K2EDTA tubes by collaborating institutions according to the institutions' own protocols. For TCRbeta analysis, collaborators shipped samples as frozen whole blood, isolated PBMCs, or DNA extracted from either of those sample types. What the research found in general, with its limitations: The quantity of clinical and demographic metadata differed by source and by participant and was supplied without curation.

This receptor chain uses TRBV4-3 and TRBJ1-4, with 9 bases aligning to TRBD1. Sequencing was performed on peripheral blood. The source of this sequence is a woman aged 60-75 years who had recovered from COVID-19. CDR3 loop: CASSQEIVRQGDATNEKLFF. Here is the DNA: TGCGCCAGCAGCCAAGAAATAGTGAGACAGGGGGATGCAACTAATGAAAAACTGTTTTTT.